The T cell receptor (beta chain) described here comes from a study of blood T cell repertoires in COVID-19. Clones were read by immunoSEQ multiplex PCR, and TCRdb kept only the in-frame ones, dropping some. The sample includes 200,000 to 300,000 clones, around 80% of them seen just once. CDR3 length: 14 amino acids. V lost 3 bases, J lost 5 bases, and 11 bases lay in between. Germline assignment: CDR1 SGHTA and CDR2 FQGTGA. The TCR comes from a man aged 55 to 69 with acute or convalescent COVID-19. What was sequenced was peripheral blood. The chain joins TRBV7-3 to TRBJ2-1, with D perhaps matching TRBD2 (5 bases). Here the CDR3 DNA reads TGTGCCAGCAGCTTGGAACTCGGGGACAATGAGCAGTTCTTC. Translating gives CASSLELGDNEQFF.